Below are 20 T cell receptor beta chains sequenced from a single sample in a study of T cells in Graves' hyperthyroidism and ophthalmopathy. The CDR3 regions of TCR beta were amplified from RNA transcripts. The TCR CDR3 first-round RT-PCR relied on the HTBI primer set. TCRdb reprocessed the multiplex PCR reads via MiXCR and lists one record per CDR3 protein. The table lists roughly 380,000 distinct CDR3 sequences, 15% to 20% of them singletons. The sample consisted of blood. Every receptor here comes from a woman aged 18-30 years with Graves' hyperthyroidism.

V usage is TRBV7-6 and J usage is TRBJ2-3; D remains unclear. Germline CDR1 SGHVS, CDR2 FNYEAQ. The CDR3 has 13 residues. Trimming cost V 1 base and J 5 bases, with 7 bases left between them. CDR3 sequence (DNA): TGTGCCAGCAGCTTAGGTGGCAGAGATACGCAGTATTTT. Translating it yields CASSLGGRDTQYF.

The chain carries TRBV15 and TRBJ2-4; D possibly corresponds to TRBD2 (6 bases). Trimming removed 0 bases at V and 3 bases at J, with 9 bases between. This CDR3 is built from 15 residues. CDR1 is LNHNV and CDR2 is YYDKDF in the germline V gene (reference sequence). CDR3 protein: CATSREGGNKNIQYF. Written as DNA, the CDR3 is TGTGCCACCAGCAGAGAAGGCGGGAACAAAAACATTCAGTACTTC.

This clonotype was picked up a small number of times. A junction boundary mismatches the germline segment, possibly from a read error. This sequence joins TRBV7-3 and TRBJ2-7; 12 bases map to TRBD1. CDR3 length equals 15 residues. The germline gives CDR1 SGHTA, CDR2 FQGTGA. This CDR3 reads CASGLGTGGGYEQYF. As DNA, the CDR3 is TGTGCCAGCGGCTTGGGGACAGGGGGCGGATACGAGCAGTACTTC.

The chain has TRBV3-1 and TRBJ2-5, with TRBD2 matching 7 bases. The V segment lost 6 bases and the J segment 5 bases; nucleotides outside the gene matches: 9. Germline assignment: CDR1 LGHDT and CDR2 YNNKEL (reference sequence). This CDR3 region has 14 residues. Here the CDR3 DNA reads TGTGCCAGCAGTTTCCGCGGGAGCTCGGAGACCCAGTACTTC. Its translation is CASSFRGSSETQYF.

Comment on this clonotype: Mismatch with germline at one junction end may stem from a read error. The genes are TRBV18 and TRBJ1-2; 8 bases are shared with TRBD1. Per germline, CDR1 KGHSH and CDR2 LQKENI. CDR3 length: 14 residues. CDR3 amino acids: CVSSPEGQAYGYTF. CDR3 bases: TGTGTCAGCTCACCAGAGGGACAGGCCTATGGCTACACCTTC.

Details on this clonotype: A junction boundary mismatches the germline segment, possibly from a read error. V usage is TRBV28 and J usage is TRBJ2-7; D might be TRBD1 (6 bases). The CDR3 sequence is 14 residues long. Germline V CDR1 and CDR2: MDHEN, SYDVKM. DNA for the CDR3: TGTGCCAGCAGTCCCCGGCAGGGGCCCTACGGGCAGTACTTC. Protein: CASSPRQGPYGQYF.

The rearrangement uses TRBV29-1 and TRBJ1-2; maybe TRBD1 (5 bases). The CDR3 is made up of 11 amino acids. Between the trimmed V and J ends, which lost 4 bases and 7 bases, there was a span of 10 bases. Looked up from germline, CDR1 is SQVTM and CDR2 is ANQGSEA. Written as DNA, the CDR3 is TGCAGCGTTGCCCGGGACTTTGGCTACACCTTC. This sequence encodes CSVARDFGYTF.

This clonotype came up many times. V is TRBV14 and J is TRBJ2-7; tentatively, D is TRBD1 or TRBD2 (5 bases each). The CDR3 extends over 15 amino acids. Per germline, CDR1 SGHDN and CDR2 FVKESK. The V end lost 0 bases, the J end lost 5 bases, and 14 bases lay between the germline ends. CDR3 bases: TGTGCCAGCAGCCAAGAAAGGGCAGGGAGCAACGAGCAGTACTTC. It yields the protein CASSQERAGSNEQYF.

The J gene is TRBJ1-1, the V gene TRBV28, with TRBD1 identical over 10 bases. Germline V gene lookup returns CDR1 MDHEN and CDR2 SYDVKM. The CDR3 is 16 amino acids. With 6 bases clipped from V and 1 base from J, the junction kept 8 bases outside the gene matches. The CDR3 nucleotides read TGTGCCAGCAGGTACCCCCGGGACAGGGGGAACACTGAAGCTTTCTTT. It is translated as CASRYPRDRGNTEAFF.

The table lists this clonotype with many counts. The gene calls are TRBV6-1 and TRBJ1-1; tentatively, D is TRBD1 (5 bases). The CDR3 has 12 amino acids. V dropped 5 bases and J dropped 7 bases, with 11 bases sitting between them. Germline loops: CDR1 MNHNS, CDR2 SASEGT. CDR3 sequence (DNA): TGTGCCAGCAGTCAGGGACGACTTGAAGCTTTCTTT. Protein sequence: CASSQGRLEAFF.

The chain couples TRBV12-3 or TRBV12-4 to TRBJ1-2; the D gene is possibly TRBD1 (6 bases). The V end lost 2 bases, the J end lost 5 bases, and 15 bases lay between the germline ends. The CDR3 has 15 residues. The CDR3 here is CASSLWTVGGYGYTF. The CDR3 DNA reads as TGTGCCAGCAGTTTATGGACAGTTGGAGGGTATGGCTACACCTTC.

Many counts were recorded for this clonotype. V usage is TRBV12-3 or TRBV12-4 and J usage is TRBJ2-3; 9 bases line up with TRBD2. Trimming at V came to 2 bases and at J to 2 bases, leaving 2 bases not matched to a gene. This CDR3 region has 15 residues. CDR3 sequence: CASSLQRGVTDTQYF. The DNA of the CDR3 is TGTGCCAGCAGTTTACAGCGGGGGGTCACAGATACGCAGTATTTT.

This clonotype was seen at least ten times. The chain is built from TRBV6-1 and TRBJ1-2; TRBD1 aligns across 7 bases. The germline gives CDR1 MNHNS, CDR2 SASEGT. V lost 2 bases, J lost 6 bases, and 12 bases stayed unmatched. The CDR3 length is 16 residues. The CDR3 spells CASSEWIGRGGNGYTF. The CDR3 DNA follows: TGTGCCAGCAGTGAATGGATTGGCAGGGGGGGAAATGGCTACACCTTC.

The table lists this clonotype with many counts. The V gene is TRBV11-3, the J gene TRBJ1-3; D gene uncertain. This CDR3 region has 13 residues. Trimming left V 5 bases short and J 8 bases short, with 13 bases between. Germline CDR1 is SGHNT and CDR2 is YENEEA. This chain's CDR3 is CASSAGLRDTIYF. The CDR3 DNA is TGTGCCAGCAGCGCGGGGTTACGGGACACCATATATTTT.

The sample holds many counts of this clonotype. The chain combines TRBV5-1 with TRBJ1-1; D perhaps matches TRBD1 (6 bases). The germline CDR1 and CDR2 sequences are SGHRS and YFSETQ. Trimming cost V 10 bases and J 0 bases, with 13 bases left between them. CDR3 length equals 13 residues. CDR3 sequence: CASRQELNTEAFF. For the CDR3, the DNA is TGCGCCTCCCGACAGGAATTGAACACTGAAGCTTTCTTT.

V gene TRBV6-1 combines with J gene TRBJ1-2; D is undetermined. The germline V gene encodes CDR1 MNHNS and CDR2 SASEGT. Trimming cost V 4 bases and J 4 bases, with 16 bases left between them. The CDR3 length is 15 residues. The CDR3 protein is CASSVGPVGIYGYTF. The CDR3 bases are TGTGCCAGCAGTGTCGGTCCCGTGGGTATCTATGGCTACACCTTC.

The sample holds many counts of this clonotype. V gene TRBV12-3 or TRBV12-4 combines with J gene TRBJ1-1, with D unclear. V was shortened by 3 bases and J by 5 bases, with 10 bases between the two germline ends. The CDR3 runs to 13 residues. The CDR3 region is CASSFGQVTEAFF. CDR3 DNA sequence: TGTGCCAGCAGTTTTGGCCAGGTGACTGAAGCTTTCTTT.

This clonotype was recorded a few times. V usage is TRBV3-1 and J usage is TRBJ1-5, with D unclear. Germline CDR1 and CDR2: LGHDT and YNNKEL (reference sequence). This CDR3 has 14 residues. Trimming removed 5 bases from V and 3 bases from J, with 11 bases in between. The CDR3 loop reads CASSSGRDNQPQHF. The DNA of the CDR3 is TGTGCCAGCAGCAGCGGACGGGACAATCAGCCCCAGCATTTT.

This clonotype was seen repeatedly, ten times or more. V and J are TRBV11-2 and TRBJ1-1; maybe TRBD1 (5 bases). V lost 5 bases and J lost 8, with 18 bases in between. The germline CDR1 and CDR2 sequences are SGHAT and FQNNGV. The CDR3 contains 14 residues. CDR3 coding DNA: TGTGCCAGCAGCACCGGGACGGTCTTCCTCGAAGCTTTCTTT. As protein: CASSTGTVFLEAFF. Combining the CDR3 with reference TRBV11-2 and TRBJ1-1 gives the whole variable domain EAGVAQSPRYKIIEKRQSVAFWCNPISGHATLYWYQQILGQGPKLLIQFQNNGVVDDSQLPKDRFSAERLKGVDSTLKIQPAKLEDSAVYLCASSTGTVFLEAFFGQGTRLTVV.

This rearrangement joins TRBV5-1 to TRBJ1-2; a possible D gene is TRBD1 (5 bases). The V end was cut by 4 bases, the J end by 1 base, with 11 bases between. This CDR3 region has 14 residues. Per germline, CDR1 SGHRS and CDR2 YFSETQ. In DNA form, the CDR3 reads TGCGCCAGCAGCATCCGGGACGTTAACTATGGCTACACCTTC. This encodes CASSIRDVNYGYTF.